These 26 T cell receptor beta chains originate from one sample sequenced in a study of blood T cell repertoires in COVID-19. Produced via immunoSEQ multiplex PCR; TCRdb's table is partial and in-frame only. The sample lists some 70,000 clones; roughly nine tenths were seen once. The material sequenced was peripheral blood. These receptors came from a woman in her fifties or sixties with COVID-19, enrolled during active disease.

The V gene is TRBV28, the J gene TRBJ2-7; D is possibly TRBD2 (5 bases). This CDR3 is 14 amino acids long. V was shortened by 1 base and J by 0 bases, with 7 bases between the two germline ends. Germline lookup yields CDR1 MDHEN and CDR2 SYDVKM. The CDR3 reads CASSLFGSSYEQYF. The CDR3 bases are TGTGCCAGCAGTTTATTTGGGAGCTCCTACGAGCAGTACTTC.

The chain recombines TRBV2 with TRBJ1-3, with D tentatively TRBD1 (6 bases). Germline V gene data show CDR1 as SNHLY and CDR2 as FYNNEI. This CDR3 is 14 amino acids long. V lost 6 bases and J 4 bases, leaving 13 bases between the germline ends. The CDR3, as DNA: TGTGCCAGCAGACAGGGTTCCATCGGAAACACCATATATTTT. Protein sequence: CASRQGSIGNTIYF. Full variable domain (rest looked up from reference TRBV2 and TRBJ1-3): EPEVTQTPSHQVTQMGQEVILRCVPISNHLYFYWYRQILGQKVEFLVSFYNNEISEKSEIFDDQFSVERPDGSNFTLKIRSTKLEDSAMYFCASRQGSIGNTIYFGEGSWLTVV.

The genes are TRBV16 and TRBJ2-5; TRBD2 agrees at 7 bases. From germline, CDR1 is KGHSY and CDR2 FQNENV. After removal of 2 bases from V and 4 bases from J, the junction contained 7 bases not matched to a gene. The CDR3 is 15 residues long. The CDR3 loop reads CASSQGGLAGETQYF. The CDR3 DNA reads TGTGCCAGCAGCCAAGGTGGATTAGCGGGAGAGACCCAGTACTTC.

CDR3 sequence reads: CASRAGSGKPGYNEQFF. The CDR3 DNA is TGTGCCAGCCGGGCAGGTAGCGGGAAACCGGGGTACAATGAGCAGTTCTTC. This rearrangement joins TRBV28 to TRBJ2-1; 8 positions agree with TRBD2. Trimming removed 8 bases from V and 4 bases from J; junction bases left unmatched: 16. The CDR3 spans 17 residues. CDR1 is MDHEN, CDR2 SYDVKM, per germline.

CDR3 DNA sequence: TGTGCCAGCAGCCAAGGTTTGGGACTAGCGGAACAAGAGACCCAGTACTTC. This translates into CASSQGLGLAEQETQYF. This rearrangement joins TRBV3-1 (or the pseudogene TRBV3-2) to TRBJ2-5, with 11 bases identical to TRBD2. The V gene end was trimmed by 1 base and the J gene end by 2 bases; junction bases not matched to a gene: 6. The CDR3 is 17 amino acids. The germline CDR1 and CDR2 sequences are LGHDT and YNNKEL (reference sequence).

CDR3 DNA sequence: TGTGCCAGCAGCTCCTCACTAGCGGGAGGGCCACGGGAGCTGTTTTTT. Translated, it gives CASSSSLAGGPRELFF. This rearrangement joins TRBV7-8 to TRBJ2-2; 13 nucleotides agree with TRBD2. This CDR3 is built from 16 residues. With V trimmed by 4 bases and J by 9 bases, 8 bases remained unmatched. Germline loops: CDR1 SGHVS, CDR2 FQNEAQ. The variable domain in full, completed from reference TRBV7-8 and TRBJ2-2, reads GAGVSQSPRYKVAKRGQDVALRCDPISGHVSLFWYQQALGQGPEFLTYFQNEAQLDKSGLPSDRFFAERPEGSVSTLKIQRTQQEDSAVYLCASSSSLAGGPRELFFGEGSRLTVL.

The V call is TRBV10-3, the J call TRBJ2-1; TRBD2 agrees at 7 bases. V lost 9 bases to trimming and J lost 4 bases; unmatched junction nucleotides: 6. Germline-derived CDR1 and CDR2 are ENHRY and SYGVKD. The CDR3 contains 13 residues. The CDR3 DNA follows: TGTGCCATGTCGAGGGAGGGTTACAATGAGCAGTTCTTC. It specifies CAMSREGYNEQFF.

V is TRBV24-1 and J is TRBJ2-5, with TRBD1 matching over 12 bases. The CDR3 has 17 residues. V shed 3 bases and J 5 bases; nucleotides not matched to a gene: 9. CDR1 is KGHDR, CDR2 SFDVKD, per germline. The CDR3 here is CATSDPGTGGYWETQYF. The CDR3 region has the DNA TGTGCCACCAGTGATCCCGGGACAGGGGGCTATTGGGAGACCCAGTACTTC.

V and J are TRBV12-5 and TRBJ2-2; 8 nucleotides match TRBD1. The CDR3 has 16 amino acids. Germline CDR1 and CDR2: LGHNT and FRNRAP. J lost 3 bases, V lost 0 bases, and 3 bases had no gene match. The CDR3 loop is CASGLVSGGYTGELFF. CDR3 nucleotide sequence: TGTGCTAGTGGTTTGGTATCAGGGGGCTACACCGGGGAGCTGTTTTTT.

The J gene is TRBJ2-5, the V gene TRBV9, with 9 positions matching TRBD2. CDR3 size: 14 residues. Germline V gene data show CDR1 as SGDLS and CDR2 as YYNGEE. J lost 1 base, V lost 7 bases, and 5 bases had no gene match. CDR3: CASGREGPQETQYF. CDR3 sequence (DNA): TGTGCCAGCGGGCGGGAGGGCCCCCAAGAGACCCAGTACTTC.

The V and J genes are TRBV24-1 and TRBJ2-1; 7 bases align to TRBD2. Germline CDR1 KGHDR, CDR2 SFDVKD. The CDR3 length is 16 residues. The J segment lost 9 bases and the V segment lost 0 bases, leaving 10 bases of the junction unmatched. The CDR3 region has the DNA TGTGCCACCAGTGATTTGAAGGGCGGGAGTAATACTGAGCAGTTCTTC. The encoded protein is CATSDLKGGSNTEQFF.

This chain links TRBV19 with TRBJ2-7, with TRBD1 matching 11 bases. This CDR3 contains 16 residues. Trimming took 5 bases from V and 5 from J; bases not matched to a gene: 11. Germline V gene sequence: CDR1 LNHDA, CDR2 SQIVND (reference sequence). DNA for the CDR3: TGTGCCAGTAGTTTCCAACCGGGACAGGGGGTGAACGAGCAGTACTTC. This gives the protein CASSFQPGQGVNEQYF.

The chain has TRBV27 and TRBJ2-1; 8 positions match TRBD2. Germline V lookup: CDR1 MNHEY, CDR2 SMNVEV (reference sequence). The CDR3 has 16 residues. Trimming removed 6 bases from V and 6 bases from J; junction bases left unmatched: 13. The CDR3 protein is CASSRPYSGKSNEQFF. The CDR3 DNA follows: TGTGCCAGCAGCCGCCCCTATAGCGGGAAAAGCAATGAGCAGTTCTTC.

This chain connects TRBV9 to TRBJ2-1; 8 nucleotides line up with TRBD2. Losses at the gene ends were 5 bases for V and 2 bases for J; bases not matched to a gene: 9. This CDR3 has 16 amino acids. Germline CDR1 and CDR2: SGDLS and YYNGEE. DNA for the CDR3: TGTGCCAGCAGTCCCCGACTAGCGAAGGCCTACAATGAGCAGTTCTTC. It codes for CASSPRLAKAYNEQFF.

This rearrangement joins TRBV4-1 to TRBJ1-2; D is uncertain. Germline V gene data show CDR1 as MGHRA and CDR2 as YSYEKL. CDR3 size: 13 residues. Trimming removed 3 bases from V and 6 bases from J, with 11 bases in between. CDR3 in amino acids: CASSHLGANGYTF. The CDR3 nucleotides read TGCGCCAGCAGCCACCTCGGAGCAAATGGCTACACCTTC.

The chain links TRBV29-1 to TRBJ2-3; the D is unclear. V dropped 2 bases and J dropped 5 bases, with 11 bases sitting between them. CDR1 is SQVTM, CDR2 ANQGSEA, per germline. The length of the CDR3 is 13 residues. This CDR3 is CSVEIALRDTQYF. CDR3 bases: TGCAGCGTTGAAATTGCCCTGAGAGATACGCAGTATTTT.

The CDR3 bases are TGTGCCAGCAGCCAGCCACTAGCGGGAGGGAATCTTAGGGAGACCCAGTACTTC. It specifies CASSQPLAGGNLRETQYF. The J gene is TRBJ2-5, the V gene TRBV5-5; 13 bases fit TRBD2. Trimming removed 4 bases from V and 5 bases from J; junction bases left unmatched: 14. Germline lookup yields CDR1 SGHKS and CDR2 YYEKEE (reference sequence). The CDR3 contains 18 residues.

This chain links TRBV7-8 with TRBJ2-5; D ambiguous. Germline assignment: CDR1 SGHVS and CDR2 FQNEAQ. V lost 5 bases, J lost 1 base, and 11 bases lay in between. The length of the CDR3 is 14 residues. CDR3 region: CASSPRQAQETQYF. CDR3 DNA sequence: TGTGCCAGCAGCCCTCGACAAGCCCAAGAGACCCAGTACTTC.

The chain is built from TRBV6-2 or TRBV6-3 and TRBJ2-7; D is uncertain. The CDR3 spans 12 residues. Germline V gene lookup returns CDR1 MNHEY and CDR2 SVGEGT. With 6 bases removed from V and 4 bases from J, the gap between germline ends came to 10 bases. The CDR3: CASSSDEYEQYF. The CDR3 nucleotides are TGTGCCAGCAGCTCAGATGAATACGAGCAGTACTTC.

The V and J genes are TRBV5-1 and TRBJ1-1; D is unresolved. The CDR3 contains 13 residues. Germline V CDR1 and CDR2: SGHRS, YFSETQ. The V gene lost 4 bases and the J gene lost 10 bases, with 17 bases spanning the gap. CDR3 in amino acids: CASSALASRGAFF. CDR3 sequence (DNA): TGCGCCAGCAGCGCCCTGGCGTCTCGGGGAGCTTTCTTT. Looking up the rest from reference TRBV5-1 and TRBJ1-1 gives the full variable domain: KAGVTQTPRYLIKTRGQQVTLSCSPISGHRSVSWYQQTPGQGLQFLFEYFSETQRNKGNFPGRFSGRQFSNSRSEMNVSTLELGDSALYLCASSALASRGAFFGQGTRLTVV.

The J gene is TRBJ1-6, the V gene TRBV9; D remains ambiguous. V lost 3 bases to trimming and J lost 7 bases, with 8 bases between them. There are 13 residues in the CDR3. Per the germline V gene, CDR1 is SGDLS and CDR2 is YYNGEE. CDR3 bases: TGTGCCAGCAGCGAAAGTCAGAATTCACCCCTCCACTTT. Translation gives CASSESQNSPLHF.

This clone was counted a single time. V gene TRBV14 combines with J gene TRBJ1-4; D call uncertain. The germline gives CDR1 SGHDN, CDR2 FVKESK. The CDR3 extends over 15 amino acids. With 2 bases removed from V and 1 base from J, the gap between germline ends came to 8 bases. CDR3 nucleotides: TGTGCCAGCAGCCAACCCGGGGTAACTAATGAAAAACTGTTTTTT. Residues: CASSQPGVTNEKLFF.

This sequence joins TRBV7-8 and TRBJ1-2; D unclear. V was shortened by 4 bases and J by 5 bases, with 8 bases between the two germline ends. The CDR3 runs to 12 residues. CDR1 and CDR2 (germline): SGHVS, FQNEAQ. The CDR3 reads CASSSSRYGYTF. For the CDR3, the DNA is TGTGCCAGCAGCTCCTCTAGATATGGCTACACCTTC.

The chain carries TRBV4-3 and TRBJ1-2, with TRBD1 identical over 11 bases. In germline, CDR1 is LGHNA, CDR2 YSLEER. This CDR3 has 13 amino acids. The ends lost 3 bases at V and 8 bases at J; junction bases unmatched: 2. In DNA, the CDR3 is TGCGCCAGCAGCCAGGGACAGGGGGTAGGCTACACCTTC. This sequence encodes CASSQGQGVGYTF.

This rearrangement joins TRBV6-2 or TRBV6-3 to TRBJ2-7, with D maybe TRBD1 (6 bases). Germline V gene lookup returns CDR1 MNHEY and CDR2 SVGEGT. Trimming removed 0 bases from V and 1 base from J, with 7 bases in between. This CDR3 is built from 14 residues. This CDR3 reads CASSYSGTSYEQYF. The CDR3 nucleotides read TGTGCCAGCAGTTACTCCGGGACATCCTACGAGCAGTACTTC.

The chain joins TRBV5-8 to TRBJ2-3; 15 bases match TRBD2. Germline CDR1 is SGHTS and CDR2 is YDEGEE. This CDR3 spans 19 amino acids. V shed 0 bases and J 1 base; nucleotides not matched to a gene: 6. This CDR3 is CASSLGTGLAGGGTDTQYF. CDR3 DNA: TGTGCCAGCAGCTTGGGAACGGGACTAGCGGGAGGAGGCACAGATACGCAGTATTTT. Full variable domain (rest looked up from reference TRBV5-8 and TRBJ2-3): EAGVTQSPTHLIKTRGQQATLRCSPISGHTSVYWYQQALGLGLQFLLWYDEGEERNRGNFPPRFSGRQFPNYSSELNVNALELEDSALYLCASSLGTGLAGGGTDTQYFGPGTRLTVL.